The 6 T cell receptor beta chains below come from one sample, sequenced in a study of Graves' ophthalmopathy and Graves' hyperthyroidism. The sequenced template was RNA, covering the TCR beta CDR3 region. The first-round RT-PCR employed HTBI primers together with the Qiagen OneStep RT-PCR kit. A multiplex PCR was then performed as the second round. TCRdb re-called the multiplex PCR reads through MiXCR, storing one row per CDR3 protein. The repertoire holds tens of thousands of distinct CDR3 sequences, with roughly half as singletons. Sequenced input: peripheral blood. The receptors were gathered from an adult woman with Graves' ophthalmopathy.

The chain is built from TRBV12-3 or TRBV12-4 and TRBJ2-5; D is unclear. Trimming removed 3 bases at V and 5 bases at J, with 7 bases between. The CDR3 is 12 residues long. The CDR3 sequence: CASSFSRETQYF. CDR3 DNA sequence: TGTGCCAGCAGTTTCTCGCGGGAGACCCAGTACTTC.

The chain employs TRBV28 and TRBJ2-7; TRBD1 matches at 9 bases. CDR1 is MDHEN, CDR2 SYDVKM, per germline. The CDR3 length is 17 residues. V dropped 5 bases and J dropped 4; count of bases not matched to a gene: 15. The CDR3 here is CASSGRTGGAGSYEQYF. In nucleotides, the CDR3 is TGTGCCAGCAGTGGGAGAACAGGGGGCGCTGGGTCATACGAGCAGTACTTC.

The chain uses TRBV20-1 and TRBJ2-3; tentatively, D is TRBD1 (6 bases). Trimming took 3 bases from V and 5 from J, leaving 12 bases between them. The germline CDR1 and CDR2 sequences are DFQATT and SNEGSKA (reference sequence). This CDR3 region has 13 residues. Here the CDR3 DNA reads TGCAGTGCTAGGACAGGAACCGGAGATACGCAGTATTTT. Translating it yields CSARTGTGDTQYF.

The chain combines TRBV19 with TRBJ2-3, with 7 bases aligning to TRBD1. Unmatched junction bases numbered 12, after V lost 11 bases and J lost 4 bases. This CDR3 spans 14 amino acids. Germline CDR1 and CDR2: LNHDA and SQIVND (reference sequence). The chain's CDR3 is CAAPRTGGADTQYF. The CDR3 nucleotides read TGTGCCGCCCCCAGGACAGGAGGCGCAGATACGCAGTATTTT.

This clonotype came up many times. The J gene is TRBJ2-1, the V gene TRBV6-1, with 12 bases aligning to TRBD2. Germline loops: CDR1 MNHNS, CDR2 SASEGT. This CDR3 has 15 amino acids. The trim removed 6 bases at V and 0 bases at J, leaving 0 bases unmatched. In DNA form, the CDR3 reads TGTGCCAGCAGGACTAGCGGGAGCTCCTACAATGAGCAGTTCTTC. Protein: CASRTSGSSYNEQFF.

At least ten counts were recorded for this clonotype. The chain has TRBV5-5 and TRBJ2-3; D is undetermined. This CDR3 is 16 amino acids long. CDR1 is SGHKS, CDR2 YYEKEE, per germline (reference sequence). Trimming took off 4 bases at V and 2 bases at J, with 17 bases between the two ends. CDR3 in DNA: TGTGCCAGCAGCCCCTTGCACCACCCCATCACAGATACGCAGTATTTT. It encodes CASSPLHHPITDTQYF.